These 27 T cell receptor beta chains originate from one sample sequenced in a study of spatial heterogeneity in lung cancer. Antigens of these TCRs are unknown. TCRdb fed the 5' RACE reads into MiXCR, producing one record per CDR3 protein. In the table there are 1,500 to 2,000 distinct CDR3 sequences, nearly 9% of which are singletons. Findings and limits, study-wide: Tumors with more nonsynonymous mutations had more expanded intratumoral alpha and beta TCRs.

Time point reported: sample taken at primary tumor resection. The sample consisted of lung tumor tissue, taken at surgery. The receptors were gathered from a female donor with early-stage non-small cell lung cancer.

This clonotype is classed as medium-sized. The chain is built from TRBV5-1 and TRBJ2-1; D assignment may be TRBD1 or TRBD2 (5 bases each). The V end lost 7 bases, the J end lost 5 bases, and 16 bases lay between the germline ends. Germline lookup yields CDR1 SGHRS and CDR2 YFSETQ. The CDR3 runs to 14 residues. This chain's CDR3 is CASWDAPDDNEQFF. The CDR3 DNA reads TGCGCCAGCTGGGACGCCCCCGACGACAATGAGCAGTTCTTC.

The V call is TRBV6-2 or TRBV6-3, the J call TRBJ1-5, with TRBD1 as a possible D gene (5 bases). This CDR3 comprises 13 residues. V gave up 2 bases and J gave up 6 bases, with 8 bases separating them. Per the germline V gene, CDR1 is MNHEY and CDR2 is SVGEGT. The CDR3 here is CASSYNGGQPQHF. Here the CDR3 DNA reads TGTGCCAGCAGTTACAATGGGGGTCAGCCCCAGCATTTT.

This clonotype was picked up many times. The V and J genes are TRBV21-1 and TRBJ2-5; the table's D gene call, TRBD1, was not cross checked with the DNA. TRBV21-1 is a known pseudogene. There are 13 residues in the CDR3. The CDR3 region is CASSRTGEETQYF. CDR3 sequence (DNA): TGTGCCAGCAGCCGGACAGGGGAAGAGACCCAGTACTTC.

Relative to its sample, this clonotype is medium-sized. The chain joins TRBV4-3 to TRBJ2-1; D is tentatively TRBD1 or TRBD2 (5 bases each). V dropped 4 bases and J dropped 7 bases, with 26 bases sitting between them. This CDR3 spans 18 amino acids. Germline V CDR1 and CDR2: LGHNA, YSLEER. The CDR3 is CASSPAGARSPRGNEQFF. CDR3 bases: TGCGCCAGCAGCCCTGCGGGCGCCCGATCCCCGAGGGGAAATGAGCAGTTCTTC.

This clonotype rates as medium-sized. The chain uses TRBV7-3 and TRBJ2-1; tentative D call: TRBD2 (5 bases). V was trimmed by 0 bases and J by 9 bases, leaving 12 bases between them. CDR1 is SGHTA and CDR2 is FQGTGA in the germline V gene. CDR3 length: 14 amino acids. CDR3 sequence reads: CASSLTSASSEQFF. The CDR3 DNA reads TGTGCCAGCAGCTTAACGTCGGCTAGCTCTGAGCAGTTCTTC.

This clonotype ranks as medium-sized. The CDR3 coding sequence is TGTGCCAGCAGCTTACGGGCAGGGGCGAACTATGGCTACACCTTC. Translated: CASSLRAGANYGYTF. The chain joins TRBV7-9 to TRBJ1-2; possible D gene TRBD1, 6 bases. V shed 2 bases and J shed 2 bases, with 12 bases lying between them. The CDR3 runs to 15 residues. Germline assignment: CDR1 SEHNR and CDR2 FQNEAQ (reference sequence). Looking up the rest from reference TRBV7-9 and TRBJ1-2 gives the full variable domain: DTGVSQNPRHKITKRGQNVTFRCDPISEHNRLYWYRQTLGQGPEFLTYFQNEAQLEKSRLLSDRFSAERPKGSFSTLEIQRTEQGDSAMYLCASSLRAGANYGYTFGSGTRLTVV.

This clonotype is medium-sized by share. The J gene is TRBJ2-7, the V gene TRBV28; 8 bases match TRBD1. Trimming at V came to 7 bases and at J to 0 bases, leaving 5 bases not matched to a gene. From germline, CDR1 is MDHEN and CDR2 SYDVKM. The CDR3 length is 14 residues. CDR3 sequence reads: CASNRGWSSYEQYF. The CDR3 bases are TGTGCCAGCAACAGGGGGTGGAGCTCCTACGAGCAGTACTTC.

This clonotype is judged medium-sized. The chain couples TRBV7-2 to TRBJ2-7, with D perhaps assigned TRBD1 or TRBD2 (5 bases each). Deletions cut 5 bases from V and 2 bases from J, with 13 bases between. Germline-derived CDR1 and CDR2 are SGHTA and FQGNSA. The CDR3 contains 14 residues. CDR3 DNA sequence: TGTGCCAGCAGCCACTTTGGGGGTACCTACGAGCAGTACTTC. It encodes CASSHFGGTYEQYF.

This clonotype qualifies as medium-sized. J is TRBJ2-1 and V is TRBV29-1; 7 bases match TRBD1. CDR3 length: 13 amino acids. Germline CDR1 and CDR2: SQVTM and ANQGSEA. Losses at the gene ends were 4 bases for V and 8 bases for J; bases not matched to a gene: 8. CDR3: CSVAGRGSDEQFF. CDR3 in DNA: TGCAGCGTTGCAGGCAGGGGGTCCGATGAGCAGTTCTTC.

Judged by abundance, this clonotype is medium-sized. The rearrangement uses TRBV3-1 and TRBJ1-1; unclear D gene. The germline V gene has CDR1 LGHDT and CDR2 YNNKEL (reference sequence). The CDR3 totals 13 residues. V shed 3 bases and J shed 0 bases, with 5 bases lying between them. CDR3 DNA: TGTGCCAGCAGCCAGCAGGTGAACACTGAAGCTTTCTTT. Encoded protein: CASSQQVNTEAFF.

This clonotype was recorded once. The V and J genes are TRBV7-9 and TRBJ2-1, with TRBD1 identical over 11 bases. Germline CDR1 reads SEHNR; CDR2 reads FQNEAQ (reference sequence). Trimming cost V 3 bases and J 4 bases; bases outside gene matches: 2. This CDR3 is built from 15 residues. The CDR3, as DNA: TGTGCCAGCAGCTTCGGACAGGGGGCGTACAATGAGCAGTTCTTC. This gives the protein CASSFGQGAYNEQFF.

This clonotype is medium-sized. The chain's CDR3 is CSVDEGGTDTQYF. CDR3 DNA: TGCAGCGTTGATGAGGGGGGGACAGATACGCAGTATTTT. The rearrangement links TRBV29-1 to TRBJ2-3, with D possibly matching TRBD2 (7 bases). Per the germline V gene, CDR1 is SQVTM and CDR2 is ANQGSEA. V lost 3 bases and J 3 bases, leaving 10 bases between the germline ends. CDR3 length: 13 amino acids.

This chain connects TRBV5-1 to TRBJ2-7, with a possible D match to TRBD2 (6 bases). This CDR3 contains 14 residues. From germline, CDR1 is SGHRS and CDR2 YFSETQ. Trimming took off 3 bases at V and 6 bases at J, with 16 bases between the two ends. For the CDR3, the DNA is TGCGCCAGCAGCTGGACGGAGGGGCCACGCGAGCAGTACTTC. Residues: CASSWTEGPREQYF.

By frequency in the sample, this clonotype is medium-sized. The chain uses TRBV11-2 and TRBJ2-7, with D perhaps matching TRBD1 or TRBD2 (6 bases each). CDR3 length equals 12 residues. The germline V and J ends were trimmed by 7 bases and 4 bases, with 11 bases remaining between them. Germline V CDR1 and CDR2: SGHAT, FQNNGV. The CDR3 nucleotides are TGTGCCAGCACGGGGGCAGGATACGAGCAGTACTTC. This codes for CASTGAGYEQYF.

This clonotype is categorized as medium-sized. The chain carries TRBV20-1 and TRBJ2-2; TRBD2 matches 8 bases. In germline, CDR1 is DFQATT, CDR2 SNEGSKA (reference sequence). Losses at the gene ends were 6 bases for V and 4 bases for J; bases not matched to a gene: 10. This CDR3 is 15 amino acids long. The CDR3, as DNA: TGCAGTGCCCGCCGGGGGGGGTCTACCACCGGGGAGCTGTTTTTT. It specifies CSARRGGSTTGELFF.

This clonotype is deemed medium-sized (0.01 to 0.1%). The chain couples TRBV7-3 to TRBJ1-1, with a tentative D call TRBD1 (5 bases). This CDR3 contains 13 residues. Trimming cost V 5 bases and J 1 base, with 8 bases left between them. CDR1 is SGHTA, CDR2 FQGTGA, per germline. The DNA of the CDR3 is TGTGCCAGCAGCCAACAGGAGAACACTGAAGCTTTCTTT. Translated, it gives CASSQQENTEAFF.

By proportion, this clonotype is medium-sized. This chain joins TRBV3-1 and TRBJ2-7; D is uncertain. The ends were cut back, 4 bases at V and 0 bases at J, with 4 bases in the middle. Germline V CDR1 and CDR2: LGHDT, YNNKEL (reference sequence). The CDR3 length is 12 residues. CDR3: CASSLSSYEQYF. As DNA, the CDR3 is TGTGCCAGCAGCCTAAGCTCCTACGAGCAGTACTTC.

This clonotype is termed medium-sized. The J gene is TRBJ1-5, the V gene TRBV12-3 or TRBV12-4; D possibly corresponds to TRBD1 (6 bases). V was trimmed by 3 bases and J by 3 bases, leaving 9 bases between them. CDR3 length: 14 residues. CDR3 region: CASSLLGANQPQHF. CDR3 bases: TGTGCCAGCAGTTTGTTGGGGGCCAATCAGCCCCAGCATTTT.

This clonotype is medium-sized. This rearrangement joins TRBV5-1 to TRBJ2-5; possibly TRBD2 for D (7 bases). The germline CDR1 and CDR2 sequences are SGHRS and YFSETQ. V lost 4 bases and J 5 bases, leaving 18 bases between the germline ends. CDR3 length: 15 amino acids. CDR3 sequence: CASSPYPGGRETQYF. The CDR3 DNA sequence: TGCGCCAGCAGCCCCTACCCGGGGGGCCGGGAGACCCAGTACTTC.

Within the sample, this clonotype is large. V is TRBV11-2 and J is TRBJ1-2; 12 bases align to TRBD1. With 5 bases clipped from V and 4 bases from J, the junction kept 14 bases outside the gene matches. Germline CDR1 reads SGHAT; CDR2 reads FQNNGV. The CDR3 runs 18 residues. Here the CDR3 DNA reads TGTGCCAGCAGCCTCACCGGGACAGGGGGCGCGACTATCTATGGCTACACCTTC. Translated, it gives CASSLTGTGGATIYGYTF.

This clonotype was seen a handful of times. The chain combines TRBV4-2 with TRBJ2-5; no clear D gene. CDR1 is LGHNA, CDR2 YNFKEQ, per germline. This CDR3 is 15 amino acids long. Trimming took off 1 base at V and 5 bases at J, with 14 bases between the two ends. The CDR3 protein is CASSQGASMKETQYF. DNA for the CDR3: TGTGCCAGCAGCCAAGGTGCCTCAATGAAGGAGACCCAGTACTTC.

This clonotype is medium-sized by share. The rearrangement joins TRBV13 to TRBJ2-7, with D tentatively TRBD2 (7 bases). The CDR3 length is 15 residues. Trimming removed 5 bases at V and 2 bases at J, with 16 bases between. Germline CDR1 PRHDT, CDR2 FYEKMQ (reference sequence). The CDR3 DNA reads TGTGCCAGCAGCCCAAGAGGGGGGGCCGCCTACGAGCAGTACTTC. This codes for CASSPRGGAAYEQYF.

By its share, this clonotype is medium-sized (0.01 to 0.1%). The chain combines TRBV20-1 with TRBJ2-1; the match to TRBD2 covers 8 bases. V gave up 0 bases and J gave up 3 bases; unmatched junction bases: 4. The V gene's germline CDR1 is DFQATT and CDR2 SNEGSKA (reference sequence). The CDR3 sequence is 15 residues long. The CDR3 nucleotides read TGCAGTGCTAGAGATCCGGGGGGGGTCTACAATGAGCAGTTCTTC. It translates to CSARDPGGVYNEQFF.

In its sample, this clonotype is large. The chain recombines TRBV7-3 with TRBJ1-1, with D possibly matching TRBD1 (5 bases). The CDR3 sequence is 14 residues long. Germline assignment: CDR1 SGHTA and CDR2 FQGTGA. Trimming cost V 5 bases and J 2 bases, with 12 bases left between them. Here the CDR3 DNA reads TGTGCCAGCAGCCCGGGGCCTCTCAACACTGAAGCTTTCTTT. Translation gives CASSPGPLNTEAFF. The full variable domain, in which reference TRBV7-3 and TRBJ1-1 provide the parts outside the CDR3, is GAGVSQTPSNKVTEKGKYVELRCDPISGHTALYWYRQSLGQGPEFLIYFQGTGAADDSGLPNDRFFAVRPEGSVSTLKIQRTERGDSAVYLCASSPGPLNTEAFFGQGTRLTVV.

Within the sample, this clonotype is large. This chain joins TRBV5-1 and TRBJ1-1; D may be TRBD1 (5 bases). The CDR3 loop spans 14 amino acids. Looked up from germline, CDR1 is SGHRS and CDR2 is YFSETQ. Trimming took off 2 bases at V and 4 bases at J, with 12 bases between the two ends. The CDR3 nucleotides read TGCGCCAGCAGCTTTGGACGCCAGGGCACTGAAGCTTTCTTT. Amino acids: CASSFGRQGTEAFF.

In its sample, this clonotype is large. The gene calls are TRBV15 and TRBJ1-2; TRBD1 aligns across 9 bases. With V trimmed by 0 bases and J by 7 bases, 6 bases remained unmatched. Per the germline V gene, CDR1 is LNHNV and CDR2 is YYDKDF (reference sequence). The CDR3 runs 15 residues. CDR3 residues: CATSRDRTGASGYTF. As DNA, the CDR3 is TGTGCCACCAGCAGAGATAGGACAGGGGCGTCTGGCTACACCTTC.

By share of the sample, this clonotype is large. V usage is TRBV4-1 and J usage is TRBJ2-3, with TRBD2 matching 7 bases. CDR3 length: 14 residues. Germline CDR1 is MGHRA and CDR2 is YSYEKL. The J segment lost 5 bases and the V segment lost 5 bases, leaving 7 bases of the junction unmatched. This chain's CDR3 is CASSSGGWKDTQYF. For the CDR3, the DNA is TGCGCCAGCAGCTCGGGGGGTTGGAAAGATACGCAGTATTTT.